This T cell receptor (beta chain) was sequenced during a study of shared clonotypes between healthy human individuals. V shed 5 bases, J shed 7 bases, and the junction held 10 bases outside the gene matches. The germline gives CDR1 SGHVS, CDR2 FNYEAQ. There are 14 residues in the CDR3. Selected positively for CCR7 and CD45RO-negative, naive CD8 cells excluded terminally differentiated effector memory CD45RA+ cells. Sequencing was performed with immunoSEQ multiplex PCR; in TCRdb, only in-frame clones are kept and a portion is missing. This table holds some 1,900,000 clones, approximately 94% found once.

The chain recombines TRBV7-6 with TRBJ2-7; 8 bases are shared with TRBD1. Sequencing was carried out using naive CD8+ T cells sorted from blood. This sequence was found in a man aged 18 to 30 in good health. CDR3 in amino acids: CASSLGQGATEQYF. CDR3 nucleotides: TGTGCCAGCAGCCTCGGACAGGGTGCGACTGAGCAGTACTTC. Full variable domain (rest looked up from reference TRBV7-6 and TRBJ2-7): GAGVSQSPRYKVTKRGQDVALRCDPISGHVSLYWYRQALGQGPEFLTYFNYEAQQDKSGLPNDRFSAERPEGSISTLTIQRTEQRDSAMYRCASSLGQGATEQYFGPGTRLTVT.